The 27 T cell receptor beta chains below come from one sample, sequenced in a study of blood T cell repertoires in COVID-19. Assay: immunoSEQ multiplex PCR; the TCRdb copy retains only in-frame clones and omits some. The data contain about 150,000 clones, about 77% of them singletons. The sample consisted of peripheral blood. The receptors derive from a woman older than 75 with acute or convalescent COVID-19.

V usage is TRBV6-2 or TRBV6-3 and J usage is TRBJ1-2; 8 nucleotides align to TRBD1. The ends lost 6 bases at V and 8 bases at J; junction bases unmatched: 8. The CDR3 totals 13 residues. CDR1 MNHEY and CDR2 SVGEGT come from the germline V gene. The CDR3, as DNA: TGTGCCAGCAGCCCTGGACAGGGTCGCGGCTACACCTTC. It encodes CASSPGQGRGYTF.

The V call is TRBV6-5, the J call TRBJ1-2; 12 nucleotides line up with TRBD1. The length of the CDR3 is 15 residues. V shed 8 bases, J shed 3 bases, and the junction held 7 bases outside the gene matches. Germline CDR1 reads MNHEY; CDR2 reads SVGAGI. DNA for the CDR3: TGTGCCAGCGAACAAGGGACAGGGGGCGACTATGGCTACACCTTC. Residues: CASEQGTGGDYGYTF.

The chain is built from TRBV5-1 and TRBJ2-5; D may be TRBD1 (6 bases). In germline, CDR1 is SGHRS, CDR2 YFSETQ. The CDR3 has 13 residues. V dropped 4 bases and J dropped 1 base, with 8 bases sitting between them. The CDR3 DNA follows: TGCGCCAGCAGCCGGACAGTCCAAGAGACCCAGTACTTC. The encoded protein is CASSRTVQETQYF.

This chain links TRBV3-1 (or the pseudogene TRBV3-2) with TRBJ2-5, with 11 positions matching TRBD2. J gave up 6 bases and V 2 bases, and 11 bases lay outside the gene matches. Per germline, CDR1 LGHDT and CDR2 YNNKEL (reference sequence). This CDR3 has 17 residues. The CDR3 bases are TGTGCCAGCAGCCAATATCCTAGCGGGGGGCTCATAAAGACCCAGTACTTC. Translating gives CASSQYPSGGLIKTQYF.

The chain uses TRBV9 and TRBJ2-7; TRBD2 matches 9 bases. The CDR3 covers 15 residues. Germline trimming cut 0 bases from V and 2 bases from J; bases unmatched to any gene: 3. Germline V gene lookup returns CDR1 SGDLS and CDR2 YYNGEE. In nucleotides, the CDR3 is TGTGCCAGCAGCGTAGGAGCGGGAGGTCCCTACGAGCAGTACTTC. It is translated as CASSVGAGGPYEQYF.

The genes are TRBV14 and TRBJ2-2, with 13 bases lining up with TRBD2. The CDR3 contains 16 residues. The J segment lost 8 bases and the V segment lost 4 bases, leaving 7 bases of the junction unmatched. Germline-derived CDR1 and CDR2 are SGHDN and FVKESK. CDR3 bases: TGTGCCAGCAGCCCGGGACTAGCGGGGCCAGGAGGGGAGCTGTTTTTT. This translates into CASSPGLAGPGGELFF.

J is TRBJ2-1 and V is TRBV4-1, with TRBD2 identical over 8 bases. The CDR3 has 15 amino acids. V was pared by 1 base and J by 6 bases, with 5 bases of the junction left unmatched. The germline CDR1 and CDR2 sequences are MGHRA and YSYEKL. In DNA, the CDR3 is TGCGCCAGCAGCCAAGCGGGGGGGCGGAGCAATGAGCAGTTCTTC. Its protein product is CASSQAGGRSNEQFF.

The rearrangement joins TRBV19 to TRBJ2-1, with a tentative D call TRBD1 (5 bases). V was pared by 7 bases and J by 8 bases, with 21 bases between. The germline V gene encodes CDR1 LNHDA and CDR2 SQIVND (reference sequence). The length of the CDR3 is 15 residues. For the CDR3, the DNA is TGTGCCAGTAAGAAAGGGGTATCCCGTGTCGATGAGCAGTTCTTC. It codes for CASKKGVSRVDEQFF.

The CDR3 nucleotides read TGCGCCAGCAGCTTGGCCTTAGGGGCTGGGGCCAACGTCCTGACTTTC. It encodes CASSLALGAGANVLTF. The rearrangement joins TRBV5-1 to TRBJ2-6, with a possible D match to TRBD1 (5 bases). This CDR3 is 16 amino acids long. V was pared by 0 bases and J by 2 bases, with 9 bases between. Germline V gives CDR1 SGHRS, CDR2 YFSETQ.

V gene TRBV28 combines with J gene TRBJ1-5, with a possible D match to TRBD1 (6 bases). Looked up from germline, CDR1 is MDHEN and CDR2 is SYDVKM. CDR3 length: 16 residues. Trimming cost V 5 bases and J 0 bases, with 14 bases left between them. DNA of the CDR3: TGTGCCAGCAGTACACTGACAGGACTTAGCAATCAGCCCCAGCATTTT. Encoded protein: CASSTLTGLSNQPQHF.

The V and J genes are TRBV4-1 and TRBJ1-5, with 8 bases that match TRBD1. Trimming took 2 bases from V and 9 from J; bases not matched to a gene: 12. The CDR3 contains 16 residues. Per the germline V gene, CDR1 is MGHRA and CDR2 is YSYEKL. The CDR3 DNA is TGCGCCAGCAGCCAATCACAGGGGGACAATCAGGGGCCCCAGCATTTT. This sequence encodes CASSQSQGDNQGPQHF.

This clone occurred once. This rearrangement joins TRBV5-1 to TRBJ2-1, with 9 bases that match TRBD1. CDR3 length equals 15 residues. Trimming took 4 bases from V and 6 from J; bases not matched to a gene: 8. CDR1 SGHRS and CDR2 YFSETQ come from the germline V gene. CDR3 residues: CASSGAGQGINEQFF. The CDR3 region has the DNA TGCGCCAGCAGCGGGGCGGGACAGGGCATCAATGAGCAGTTCTTC.

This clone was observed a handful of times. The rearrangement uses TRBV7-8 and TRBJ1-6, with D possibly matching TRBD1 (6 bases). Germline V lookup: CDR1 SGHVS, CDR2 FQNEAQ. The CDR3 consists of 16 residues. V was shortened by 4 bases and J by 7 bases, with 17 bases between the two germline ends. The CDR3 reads CASSSVVGTTNSPLHF. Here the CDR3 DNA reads TGTGCCAGCAGCTCTGTAGTGGGGACAACAAATTCACCCCTCCACTTT.

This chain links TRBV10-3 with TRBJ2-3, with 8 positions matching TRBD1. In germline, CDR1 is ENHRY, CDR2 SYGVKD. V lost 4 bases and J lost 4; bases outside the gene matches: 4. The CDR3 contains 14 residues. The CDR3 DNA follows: TGTGCCATCAGTGCAGACAGGGGTGCAGATACGCAGTATTTT. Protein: CAISADRGADTQYF.

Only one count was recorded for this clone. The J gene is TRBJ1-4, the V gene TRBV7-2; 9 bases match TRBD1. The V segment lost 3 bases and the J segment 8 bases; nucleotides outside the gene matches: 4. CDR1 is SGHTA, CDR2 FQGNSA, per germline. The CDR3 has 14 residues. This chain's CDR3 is CASSLGQGYEKLFF. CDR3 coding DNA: TGTGCCAGCAGCTTGGGACAGGGATACGAAAAACTGTTTTTT. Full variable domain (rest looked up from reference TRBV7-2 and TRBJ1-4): GAGVSQSPSNKVTEKGKDVELRCDPISGHTALYWYRQSLGQGLEFLIYFQGNSAPDKSGLPSDRFSAERTGGSVSTLTIQRTQQEDSAVYLCASSLGQGYEKLFFGSGTQLSVL.

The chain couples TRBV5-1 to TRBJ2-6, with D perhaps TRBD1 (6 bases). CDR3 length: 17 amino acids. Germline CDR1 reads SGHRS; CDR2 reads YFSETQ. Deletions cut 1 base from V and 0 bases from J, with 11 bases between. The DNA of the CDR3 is TGCGCCAGCAGCTTGCGGACAGATACCTCTGGGGCCAACGTCCTGACTTTC. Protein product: CASSLRTDTSGANVLTF.

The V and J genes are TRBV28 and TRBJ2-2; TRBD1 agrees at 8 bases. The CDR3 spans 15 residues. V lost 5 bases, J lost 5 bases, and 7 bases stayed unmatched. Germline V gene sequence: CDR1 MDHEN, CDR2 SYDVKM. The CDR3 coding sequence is TGTGCCAGCAGTCCGGGACAGGTGACTACCGGGGAGCTGTTTTTT. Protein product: CASSPGQVTTGELFF.

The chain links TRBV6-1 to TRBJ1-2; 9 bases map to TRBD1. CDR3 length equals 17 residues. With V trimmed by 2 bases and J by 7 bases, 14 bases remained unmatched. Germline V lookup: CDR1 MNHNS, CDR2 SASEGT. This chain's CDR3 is CASSESIGTGRRAGYTF. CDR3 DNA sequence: TGTGCCAGCAGTGAATCCATCGGGACAGGGCGTAGAGCTGGCTACACCTTC.

CDR3 amino acids: CASREGGGAPDTQYF. For the CDR3, the DNA is TGCGCCAGCAGGGAAGGCGGGGGGGCCCCAGATACGCAGTATTTT. This chain connects TRBV10-2 to TRBJ2-3; TRBD2 matches 9 bases. CDR1 is WSHSY and CDR2 is SAAADI in the germline V gene. CDR3 length: 15 amino acids. J lost 4 bases, V lost 6 bases, and 8 bases had no gene match.

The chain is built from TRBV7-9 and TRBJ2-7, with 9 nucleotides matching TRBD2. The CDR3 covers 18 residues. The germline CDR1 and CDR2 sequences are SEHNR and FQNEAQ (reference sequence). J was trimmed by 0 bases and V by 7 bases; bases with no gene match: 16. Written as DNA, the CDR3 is TGTGCCAGCATCCCCAGCGGGGGGACCGTCAAGATCTCCTACGAGCAGTACTTC. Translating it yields CASIPSGGTVKISYEQYF.

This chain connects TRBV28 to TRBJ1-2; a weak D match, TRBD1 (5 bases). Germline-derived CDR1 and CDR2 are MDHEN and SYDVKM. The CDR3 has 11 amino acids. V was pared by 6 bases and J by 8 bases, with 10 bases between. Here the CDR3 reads CASRGGGGYTF. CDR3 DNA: TGTGCCAGCAGGGGGGGAGGCGGCTACACCTTC.

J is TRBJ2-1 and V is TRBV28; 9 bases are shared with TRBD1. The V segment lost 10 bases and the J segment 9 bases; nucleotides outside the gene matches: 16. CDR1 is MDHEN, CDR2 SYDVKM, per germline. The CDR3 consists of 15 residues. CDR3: CATGTGTGLAREQFF. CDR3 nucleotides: TGTGCCACCGGAACCGGGACAGGGCTCGCTCGTGAGCAGTTCTTC.

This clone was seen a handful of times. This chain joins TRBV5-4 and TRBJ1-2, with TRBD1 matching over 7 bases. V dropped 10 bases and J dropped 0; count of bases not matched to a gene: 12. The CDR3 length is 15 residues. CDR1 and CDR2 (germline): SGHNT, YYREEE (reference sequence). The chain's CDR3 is CAARRGQPANYGYTF. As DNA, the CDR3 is TGTGCCGCCCGAAGGGGACAGCCAGCTAACTATGGCTACACCTTC.

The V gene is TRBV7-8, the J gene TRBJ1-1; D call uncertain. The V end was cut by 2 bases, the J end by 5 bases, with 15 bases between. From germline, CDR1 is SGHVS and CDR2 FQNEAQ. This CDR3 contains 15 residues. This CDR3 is CASSLSRYRRTEAFF. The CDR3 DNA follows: TGTGCCAGCAGCTTAAGCCGGTATCGGAGGACTGAAGCTTTCTTT.

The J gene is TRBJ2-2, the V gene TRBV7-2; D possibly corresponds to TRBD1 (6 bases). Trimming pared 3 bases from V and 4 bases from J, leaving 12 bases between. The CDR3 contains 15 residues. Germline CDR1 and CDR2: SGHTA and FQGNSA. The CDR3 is CASSFNRVATGELFF. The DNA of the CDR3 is TGTGCCAGCAGCTTTAACAGGGTAGCCACCGGGGAGCTGTTTTTT.

The CDR3 sequence is CASSQGTRNEQYF. The CDR3 region has the DNA TGTGCCAGCAGCCAAGGAACTAGAAACGAGCAGTACTTC. The chain couples TRBV3-1 (or the pseudogene TRBV3-2) to TRBJ2-7, with D possibly TRBD2 on 5 matching bases. The CDR3 loop spans 13 amino acids. V lost 1 base to trimming and J lost 5 bases, with 9 bases between them. Germline lookup yields CDR1 LGHDT and CDR2 YNNKEL (reference sequence).

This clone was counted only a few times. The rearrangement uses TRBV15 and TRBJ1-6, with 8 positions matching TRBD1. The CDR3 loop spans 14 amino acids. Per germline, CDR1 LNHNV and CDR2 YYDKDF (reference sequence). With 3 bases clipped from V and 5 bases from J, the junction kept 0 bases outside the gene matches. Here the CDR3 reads CATSRTGDNSPLHF. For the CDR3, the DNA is TGTGCCACCAGCAGGACAGGGGATAATTCACCCCTCCACTTT. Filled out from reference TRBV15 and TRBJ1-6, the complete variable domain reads DAMVIQNPRYQVTQFGKPVTLSCSQTLNHNVMYWYQQKSSQAPKLLFHYYDKDFNNEADTPDNFQSRRPNTSFCFLDIRSPGLGDTAMYLCATSRTGDNSPLHFGNGTRLTVT.